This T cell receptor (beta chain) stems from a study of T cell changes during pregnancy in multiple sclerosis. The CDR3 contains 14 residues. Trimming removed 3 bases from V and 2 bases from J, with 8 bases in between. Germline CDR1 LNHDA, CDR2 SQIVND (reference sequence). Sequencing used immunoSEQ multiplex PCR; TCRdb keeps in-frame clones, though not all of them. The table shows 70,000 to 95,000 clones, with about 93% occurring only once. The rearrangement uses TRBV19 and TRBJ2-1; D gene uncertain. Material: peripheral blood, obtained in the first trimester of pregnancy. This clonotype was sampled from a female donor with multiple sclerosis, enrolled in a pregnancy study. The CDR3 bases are TGTGCCAGTAGTATTGGTGACACCTACAATGAGCAGTTCTTC. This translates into CASSIGDTYNEQFF.